The 20 T cell receptor beta chains below were found in one sample sequenced in a study of blood T cell repertoires in COVID-19. TCRdb's copy holds only in-frame clones and misses some; the assay was immunoSEQ multiplex PCR. Here the sample spans about 490,000 clones, 80% to 90% being singletons. Material for sequencing was peripheral blood. All receptors come from a human donor in a cohort sampled during active COVID-19.

This clone has a handful of counts. The chain couples TRBV18 to TRBJ2-7; 7 nucleotides agree with TRBD1. Losses at the gene ends were 2 bases for V and 2 bases for J; bases not matched to a gene: 6. The CDR3 has 15 residues. Germline CDR1 reads KGHSH; CDR2 reads LQKENI. DNA of the CDR3: TGTGCCAGCTCACCAAGGACAGGCGATCCCTACGAGCAGTACTTC. It yields the protein CASSPRTGDPYEQYF.

The rearrangement links TRBV28 to TRBJ1-2, with a weak D call TRBD1 (5 bases). Germline CDR1 MDHEN, CDR2 SYDVKM. The CDR3 sequence is 13 residues long. Trimming removed 6 bases from V and 4 bases from J, with 12 bases in between. CDR3: CASSSDSRYGYTF. The CDR3 DNA is TGTGCCAGCAGCTCCGACAGCCGCTATGGCTACACCTTC.

This chain links TRBV7-3 with TRBJ1-6; no firm D call. V lost 5 bases and J lost 8, with 10 bases in between. There are 13 residues in the CDR3. In germline, CDR1 is SGHTA, CDR2 FQGTGA. The CDR3 is CASSLSGDSPLHF. The CDR3 nucleotides read TGTGCCAGCAGCCTGAGTGGAGATTCACCCCTCCACTTT.

The chain combines TRBV4-3 with TRBJ2-5; TRBD2 might be the D (6 bases). Per germline, CDR1 LGHNA and CDR2 YSLEER. The CDR3 length is 13 residues. With 0 bases removed from V and 4 bases from J, the gap between germline ends came to 6 bases. The CDR3 spells CASSQETRETQYF. As DNA, the CDR3 is TGCGCCAGCAGCCAAGAGACTAGAGAGACCCAGTACTTC.

The rearrangement uses TRBV5-1 and TRBJ1-4, with a tentative D call TRBD1 (6 bases). Trimming took 1 base from V and 7 from J, leaving 8 bases between them. The V gene's germline CDR1 is SGHRS and CDR2 YFSETQ. The CDR3 covers 13 residues. The DNA for the CDR3 is TGCGCCAGCAGCTTGCACAGGGCTGAAAAACTGTTTTTT. Translating it yields CASSLHRAEKLFF. Together with reference TRBV5-1 and TRBJ1-4, the CDR3 gives the full variable domain: KAGVTQTPRYLIKTRGQQVTLSCSPISGHRSVSWYQQTPGQGLQFLFEYFSETQRNKGNFPGRFSGRQFSNSRSEMNVSTLELGDSALYLCASSLHRAEKLFFGSGTQLSVL.

This clone was seen only once. The sample holds other DNA sequences that translate to the same CDR3. V gene TRBV3-1 (or the pseudogene TRBV3-2) combines with J gene TRBJ2-1; 9 nucleotides align to TRBD2. Unmatched junction bases numbered 5, after V lost 0 bases and J lost 8 bases. The CDR3 extends over 15 amino acids. Germline CDR1 LGHDT, CDR2 YNNKEL (reference sequence). The CDR3 bases are TGTGCCAGCAGCCAAGAGCCTAGCGGGATCTATGAGCAGTTCTTC. It yields the protein CASSQEPSGIYEQFF.

The rearrangement joins TRBV5-1 to TRBJ2-5, with TRBD1 matching 10 bases. The CDR3 is 14 residues long. V was clipped by 3 bases and J by 5 bases; unmatched bases: 4. Germline-derived CDR1 and CDR2 are SGHRS and YFSETQ. The CDR3 spells CASSSGQGRETQYF. For the CDR3, the DNA is TGCGCCAGCAGCTCGGGACAGGGGAGGGAGACCCAGTACTTC.

The chain combines TRBV5-1 with TRBJ2-7; D gene ambiguous. Between the trimmed V and J ends, which lost 1 base and 1 base, there was a span of 6 bases. The CDR3 covers 13 residues. Germline V gives CDR1 SGHRS, CDR2 YFSETQ. CDR3 coding DNA: TGCGCCAGCAGCTTGCAGGATTCCTACGAGCAGTACTTC. Protein sequence: CASSLQDSYEQYF.

The rearrangement uses TRBV6-2 or TRBV6-3 and TRBJ2-5, with 11 bases that match TRBD1. Trimming took 2 bases from V and 4 from J; bases not matched to a gene: 3. CDR1 MNHEY and CDR2 SVGEGT come from the germline V gene. There are 15 residues in the CDR3. The CDR3 spells CASSYQGQGGETQYF. The CDR3 DNA is TGTGCCAGCAGTTACCAGGGACAGGGGGGAGAGACCCAGTACTTC.

The chain is built from TRBV18 and TRBJ2-1, with 9 bases that match TRBD2. The CDR3 sequence is 17 residues long. Germline V gene data show CDR1 as KGHSH and CDR2 as LQKENI. J was trimmed by 3 bases and V by 3 bases; bases with no gene match: 9. The CDR3 here is CASSPQLAGGLYNEQFF. The CDR3 coding sequence is TGTGCCAGCTCACCGCAACTAGCGGGTGGGCTCTACAATGAGCAGTTCTTC. Full variable domain (outside the CDR3, taken from reference TRBV18 and TRBJ2-1): NAGVMQNPRHLVRRRGQEARLRCSPMKGHSHVYWYRQLPEEGLKFMVYLQKENIIDESGMPKERFSAEFPKEGPSILRIQQVVRGDSAAYFCASSPQLAGGLYNEQFFGPGTRLTVL.

This chain links TRBV14 with TRBJ2-1; D gene unclear. Germline values: CDR1 SGHDN, CDR2 FVKESK. V lost 0 bases to trimming and J lost 12 bases, with 12 bases between them. The CDR3 is 13 amino acids. As DNA, the CDR3 is TGTGCCAGCAGCCAAGATCTGCGGCAAGTGCAGTTCTTC. Its protein product is CASSQDLRQVQFF.

This clone was seen just once. The chain has TRBV7-2 and TRBJ1-2; the D gene is possibly TRBD1 (5 bases). The CDR3 is 14 residues long. The germline V gene has CDR1 SGHTA and CDR2 FQGNSA. V dropped 0 bases and J dropped 5 bases, with 10 bases sitting between them. The CDR3 nucleotides are TGTGCCAGCAGCTTAGCCCCGACAGCTTATGGCTACACCTTC. It specifies CASSLAPTAYGYTF.

The chain employs TRBV7-3 and TRBJ2-1, with D possibly TRBD2 on 6 matching bases. Trimming took off 2 bases at V and 2 bases at J, with 13 bases between the two ends. Germline V gene lookup returns CDR1 SGHTA and CDR2 FQGTGA. This CDR3 has 16 amino acids. DNA for the CDR3: TGTGCCAGCAGCTTATCTGGACTACCGCCCTACAATGAGCAGTTCTTC. It specifies CASSLSGLPPYNEQFF. Variable domain in full (rest from reference TRBV7-3 and TRBJ2-1): GAGVSQTPSNKVTEKGKYVELRCDPISGHTALYWYRQSLGQGPEFLIYFQGTGAADDSGLPNDRFFAVRPEGSVSTLKIQRTERGDSAVYLCASSLSGLPPYNEQFFGPGTRLTVL.

CDR3 in DNA: TGTGCCAGCAGCCCGACAGGGGTTAATGAAAAACTGTTTTTT. Amino acids: CASSPTGVNEKLFF. This chain uses TRBV5-5 with TRBJ1-4, with 8 bases aligning to TRBD1. The length of the CDR3 is 14 residues. Unmatched junction bases numbered 3, after V lost 4 bases and J lost 4 bases. The V gene's germline CDR1 is SGHKS and CDR2 YYEKEE (reference sequence).

This chain connects TRBV5-1 to TRBJ1-4; 8 nucleotides line up with TRBD1. J was trimmed by 7 bases and V by 4 bases; bases with no gene match: 6. Per germline, CDR1 SGHRS and CDR2 YFSETQ. The CDR3 covers 14 residues. The CDR3 loop reads CASSLGQASEKLFF. The CDR3 DNA follows: TGCGCCAGCAGCCTGGGACAGGCAAGTGAAAAACTGTTTTTT.

This chain links TRBV24-1 with TRBJ2-2; 8 bases agree with TRBD1. Germline CDR1 KGHDR, CDR2 SFDVKD. The CDR3 contains 17 residues. V shed 2 bases, J shed 6 bases, and the junction held 10 bases outside the gene matches. The CDR3 sequence: CATSDSDREVFAGELFF. In DNA, the CDR3 is TGTGCCACCAGTGATTCGGACAGGGAGGTGTTCGCCGGGGAGCTGTTTTTT.

The chain joins TRBV19 to TRBJ1-4, with 9 bases lining up with TRBD1. Trimming took 4 bases from V and 5 from J; bases not matched to a gene: 8. This CDR3 spans 16 amino acids. CDR1 LNHDA and CDR2 SQIVND come from the germline V gene (reference sequence). The CDR3 protein is CASSRRRGQGNEKLFF. The DNA of the CDR3 is TGTGCCAGTAGTAGAAGAAGGGGACAGGGAAATGAAAAACTGTTTTTT. Using reference TRBV19 and TRBJ1-4 for the parts outside the CDR3, the full variable domain is DGGITQSPKYLFRKEGQNVTLSCEQNLNHDAMYWYRQDPGQGLRLIYYSQIVNDFQKGDIAEGYSVSREKKESFPLTVTSAQKNPTAFYLCASSRRRGQGNEKLFFGSGTQLSVL.

The gene calls are TRBV6-5 and TRBJ1-1; TRBD1 agrees at 7 bases. The CDR3 spans 15 residues. Trimming cost V 8 bases and J 5 bases; bases outside gene matches: 14. From germline, CDR1 is MNHEY and CDR2 SVGAGI. CDR3 in amino acids: CASVKRGRGPTEAFF. In DNA form, the CDR3 reads TGTGCCAGCGTTAAAAGGGGAAGGGGGCCGACTGAAGCTTTCTTT.

The chain links TRBV19 to TRBJ2-2; the D gene is possibly TRBD1 (6 bases). The length of the CDR3 is 16 residues. CDR1 is LNHDA, CDR2 SQIVND, per germline (reference sequence). Deletions cut 7 bases from V and 1 base from J, with 16 bases between. CDR3 sequence: CASTNTRDKNTGELFF. CDR3 DNA: TGTGCCAGTACCAATACCCGGGACAAGAACACCGGGGAGCTGTTTTTT.

V usage is TRBV6-2 or TRBV6-3 and J usage is TRBJ2-1, with D unresolved. The V and J ends lost 2 bases and 0 bases respectively, with 11 bases between them. CDR3 length: 16 amino acids. Germline CDR1 reads MNHEY; CDR2 reads SVGEGT. The CDR3: CASSYTVGSSYNEQFF. CDR3 sequence (DNA): TGTGCCAGCAGTTACACGGTTGGTAGCTCCTACAATGAGCAGTTCTTC.